This passage covers 32 T cell receptor beta chains from one sample sequenced in a study of cytomegalovirus exposure and HLA in healthy donors. PCR amplification relied on 60 Vbeta primers (plus 13 Jbeta primers). Sequenced by immunoSEQ multiplex PCR; TCRdb stores in-frame clones only, minus some. The repertoire holds around 130,000 clones, with roughly 65% as singletons. Sequences were obtained from PBMCs. The receptors come from a woman younger than 45 in good health and CMV-seronegative.

The V and J genes are TRBV19 and TRBJ1-2; D gene ambiguous. Germline V lookup: CDR1 LNHDA, CDR2 SQIVND (reference sequence). V was cut by 3 bases and J by 3 bases, with 11 bases left in between. The CDR3 consists of 14 residues. CDR3 sequence: CASSIPNSYYGYTF. The CDR3 nucleotides are TGTGCCAGTAGTATCCCGAACAGTTACTATGGCTACACCTTC.

The J gene is TRBJ1-1, the V gene TRBV5-3; a weak D match, TRBD1 (6 bases). TRBV5-3 is sorted into the ORF group, with uncertain function. This CDR3 has 15 residues. V was clipped by 0 bases and J by 3 bases, with 12 bases between them. The DNA for the CDR3 is TGTGCCAGAAGCTTGGAAGAACAGGGTGACACTGAAGCTTTCTTT. Its protein product is CARSLEEQGDTEAFF.

This clone showed up just a few times. The J gene is TRBJ1-3, the V gene TRBV25-1; D uncertain. Germline assignment: CDR1 MGHDK and CDR2 SYGVNS. The CDR3 length is 13 residues. V lost 2 bases to trimming and J lost 4 bases, with 6 bases between them. CDR3 loop: CASSEPGGNTIYF. In DNA, the CDR3 is TGTGCCAGCAGTGAACCGGGAGGAAACACCATATATTTT.

The V gene is TRBV9, the J gene TRBJ2-2; 13 bases agree with TRBD2. Germline trimming cut 0 bases from V and 3 bases from J; bases unmatched to any gene: 5. Germline CDR1 SGDLS, CDR2 YYNGEE. This CDR3 contains 18 residues. For the CDR3, the DNA is TGTGCCAGCAGCGTAGGACTAGCGGGGGGAGTCGACACCGGGGAGCTGTTTTTT. Translation: CASSVGLAGGVDTGELFF.

This sequence joins TRBV5-1 and TRBJ1-6; the match to TRBD1 covers 9 bases. J was trimmed by 6 bases and V by 4 bases; bases with no gene match: 5. Germline V gene sequence: CDR1 SGHRS, CDR2 YFSETQ. This CDR3 is 15 amino acids long. Here the CDR3 DNA reads TGCGCCAGCAGCCCCTGGACAGGGGCTAATTCACCCCTCCACTTT. Its protein is CASSPWTGANSPLHF.

This chain's CDR3 is CASSLRLIDTQYF. CDR3 nucleotides: TGTGCCAGCAGCCTCCGACTTATTGATACGCAGTATTTT. The chain joins TRBV6-5 to TRBJ2-3; no reliable D call. V lost 6 bases and J 6 bases, leaving 13 bases between the germline ends. The CDR3 totals 13 residues. CDR1 and CDR2 from the germline V gene are MNHEY and SVGAGI.

This chain's CDR3 is CASSDDEGVTQYF. Written as DNA, the CDR3 is TGTGCCAGCAGTGATGACGAAGGGGTCACGCAGTATTTT. The chain recombines TRBV6-1 with TRBJ2-3; D possibly corresponds to TRBD1 (5 bases). CDR1 is MNHNS, CDR2 SASEGT, per germline. V was trimmed by 3 bases and J by 9 bases, leaving 13 bases between them. CDR3 length: 13 residues.

The chain has TRBV7-8 and TRBJ2-2, with TRBD2 identical over 10 bases. Germline-derived CDR1 and CDR2 are SGHVS and FQNEAQ. This CDR3 contains 16 residues. The J segment lost 6 bases and the V segment lost 1 base, leaving 5 bases of the junction unmatched. This CDR3 is CASSLVPAGGAGELFF. For the CDR3, the DNA is TGTGCCAGCAGCTTAGTTCCAGCGGGGGGGGCCGGGGAGCTGTTTTTT.

The chain carries TRBV7-3 and TRBJ2-2, with 11 bases fitting TRBD2. There are 14 residues in the CDR3. Per germline, CDR1 SGHTA and CDR2 FQGTGA. After removal of 8 bases from V and 4 bases from J, the junction contained 3 bases not matched to a gene. Here the CDR3 DNA reads TGTGCCAGCGGGACTAGCGGTGTCACCGGGGAGCTGTTTTTT. Translation: CASGTSGVTGELFF.

The chain is built from TRBV7-2 and TRBJ2-5, with TRBD2 as a possible D gene (6 bases). Trimming shortened V by 7 bases and J by 5 bases, and 20 bases separated the two germline ends. The germline V gene encodes CDR1 SGHTA and CDR2 FQGNSA. The CDR3 is made up of 15 amino acids. The CDR3 loop is CASTFQLGGGETQYF. For the CDR3, the DNA is TGTGCCAGCACTTTCCAGTTGGGAGGTGGCGAGACCCAGTACTTC.

This clone has a single count. The chain has TRBV7-6 and TRBJ2-3; 13 bases are a match to TRBD2. Trimming at V came to 5 bases and at J to 6 bases, leaving 8 bases not matched to a gene. Germline CDR1 is SGHVS and CDR2 is FNYEAQ. This CDR3 contains 16 residues. CDR3 region: CASSLGLAGEVDTQYF. CDR3 nucleotides: TGTGCCAGCAGCCTCGGACTAGCGGGAGAGGTGGATACGCAGTATTTT.

The gene calls are TRBV28 and TRBJ2-1; D may be TRBD2 (5 bases). This CDR3 is built from 14 residues. With 6 bases removed from V and 3 bases from J, the gap between germline ends came to 12 bases. Germline V gene lookup returns CDR1 MDHEN and CDR2 SYDVKM. The CDR3 reads CASSVLVDYNEQFF. In nucleotides, the CDR3 is TGTGCCAGCAGCGTACTAGTTGACTACAATGAGCAGTTCTTC.

The gene calls are TRBV6-1 and TRBJ1-5, with D tentatively TRBD1 (6 bases). In germline, CDR1 is MNHNS, CDR2 SASEGT. Trimming removed 4 bases at V and 5 bases at J, with 9 bases between. The CDR3 has 13 residues. Written as DNA, the CDR3 is TGTGCCAGCAGTGTGGCAGGGGATCAGCCCCAGCATTTT. It specifies CASSVAGDQPQHF.

The gene calls are TRBV18 and TRBJ1-1; 8 bases line up with TRBD1. V was pared by 6 bases and J by 1 base, with 13 bases of the junction left unmatched. This CDR3 region has 17 residues. In germline, CDR1 is KGHSH, CDR2 LQKENI. DNA for the CDR3: TGTGCCAGCTCTCCGATGGGACAGGCTAACACGAACACTGAAGCTTTCTTT. Translating gives CASSPMGQANTNTEAFF.

The CDR3 reads CASSRLSSGGGETQYF. CDR3 DNA sequence: TGCGCCAGCAGCCGCCTTTCTAGCGGGGGCGGAGAGACCCAGTACTTC. The chain links TRBV5-1 to TRBJ2-5; the match to TRBD2 covers 10 bases. The V gene's germline CDR1 is SGHRS and CDR2 YFSETQ. CDR3 length: 16 residues. The V gene end was trimmed by 4 bases and the J gene end by 4 bases; junction bases not matched to a gene: 10.

This clone was observed a few times. The rearrangement links TRBV9 to TRBJ2-1, with 8 bases aligning to TRBD2. The V gene end was trimmed by 4 bases and the J gene end by 5 bases; junction bases not matched to a gene: 8. Germline CDR1 reads SGDLS; CDR2 reads YYNGEE. The CDR3 is 15 residues long. This chain's CDR3 is CASSPSGGQNNEQFF. The CDR3 nucleotides read TGTGCCAGCAGCCCAAGCGGGGGTCAAAACAATGAGCAGTTCTTC.

As for this clone: One junction end disagrees with the germline gene, perhaps due to a read error. The V call is TRBV9, the J call TRBJ1-2, with a possible D match to TRBD1 (6 bases). Per the germline V gene, CDR1 is SGDLS and CDR2 is YYNGEE. The CDR3 covers 14 residues. The CDR3 DNA reads as TGTGCCAGCAGCGTAGGACAGGCCCTTTATGGCTACATCTTC. This sequence encodes CASSVGQALYGYIF.

V usage is TRBV28 and J usage is TRBJ2-3; 9 bases line up with TRBD1. With 8 bases clipped from V and 6 bases from J, the junction kept 15 bases outside the gene matches. Per the germline V gene, CDR1 is MDHEN and CDR2 is SYDVKM. The CDR3 length is 16 residues. The DNA for the CDR3 is TGTGCCAGCGAGTCCGGGACAGGGTCTTTTGGGGATACGCAGTATTTT. Protein sequence: CASESGTGSFGDTQYF.

The rearrangement uses TRBV27 and TRBJ2-3; weak D call: TRBD2 (6 bases). Trimming shortened V by 5 bases and J by 4 bases, and 16 bases separated the two germline ends. This CDR3 has 15 residues. Germline assignment: CDR1 MNHEY and CDR2 SMNVEV (reference sequence). The CDR3 sequence: CASSVLRREADTQYF. The CDR3 bases are TGTGCCAGCAGTGTTCTCAGGAGGGAGGCAGATACGCAGTATTTT.

The V gene is TRBV7-2, the J gene TRBJ2-5, with 10 bases aligning to TRBD2. The closer fit of TRBJ2-7 to the DNA end suggests the J call may be wrong. CDR1 SGHTA and CDR2 FQGNSA come from the germline V gene. The CDR3 runs to 16 residues. The CDR3, as DNA: TGTGCCAGCAGCTTAACAGCGGGAGGGCCTAATTACGAGCAGTACTTC. This translates into CASSLTAGGPNYEQYF.

This clone was picked up a small number of times. The rearrangement joins TRBV7-3 to TRBJ2-7; TRBD2 matches 8 bases. Trimming removed 2 bases from V and 4 bases from J; junction bases left unmatched: 4. This CDR3 region has 14 residues. The germline gives CDR1 SGHTA, CDR2 FQGTGA. The CDR3 DNA reads as TGTGCCAGCAGCTTACAAGCGGGAGCGTACGAGCAGTACTTC. It translates to CASSLQAGAYEQYF.

The V and J genes are TRBV7-2 and TRBJ2-1; no firm D call. The CDR3 is made up of 11 amino acids. The germline CDR1 and CDR2 sequences are SGHTA and FQGNSA. Trimming shortened V by 5 bases and J by 10 bases, and 9 bases separated the two germline ends. This CDR3 is CASSLRFEQFF. The CDR3 region has the DNA TGTGCCAGCAGCCTTCGTTTCGAGCAGTTCTTC.

The chain employs TRBV5-8 and TRBJ2-1, with 8 bases lining up with TRBD2. Germline CDR1 SGHTS, CDR2 YDEGEE. The CDR3 loop spans 14 amino acids. J was trimmed by 7 bases and V by 4 bases; bases with no gene match: 7. CDR3 sequence reads: CASSARLASNEQFF. CDR3 coding DNA: TGTGCCAGCAGCGCCAGACTAGCGTCGAATGAGCAGTTCTTC. Complete variable domain (other parts from reference TRBV5-8 and TRBJ2-1): EAGVTQSPTHLIKTRGQQATLRCSPISGHTSVYWYQQALGLGLQFLLWYDEGEERNRGNFPPRFSGRQFPNYSSELNVNALELEDSALYLCASSARLASNEQFFGPGTRLTVL.

The V gene is TRBV18, the J gene TRBJ2-1, with 7 bases aligning to TRBD1. The CDR3 is 15 amino acids. CDR1 is KGHSH and CDR2 is LQKENI in the germline V gene. V lost 2 bases to trimming and J lost 2 bases; unmatched junction nucleotides: 3. CDR3: CASSPTGVTYNEQFF. The CDR3 nucleotides read TGTGCCAGCTCACCAACAGGGGTCACCTACAATGAGCAGTTCTTC.

The rearrangement links TRBV6-1 to TRBJ2-3; 9 nucleotides line up with TRBD1. Trimming took 6 bases from V and 0 from J; bases not matched to a gene: 1. The germline V gene has CDR1 MNHNS and CDR2 SASEGT. CDR3 size: 14 residues. This chain's CDR3 is CASSGQGSTDTQYF. For the CDR3, the DNA is TGTGCCAGCAGCGGACAGGGGAGCACAGATACGCAGTATTTT.

V gene TRBV7-9 combines with J gene TRBJ1-1; no reliable D call. Germline CDR1 is SEHNR and CDR2 is FQNEAQ (reference sequence). The V end lost 1 base, the J end lost 5 bases, and 8 bases lay between the germline ends. This CDR3 comprises 13 residues. CDR3 sequence: CASSLGAGTEAFF. For the CDR3, the DNA is TGTGCCAGCAGCTTAGGGGCGGGGACTGAAGCTTTCTTT.

With regard to this clone: An end of the junction does not agree with germline; a read error may underlie this. Other DNA sequences of this sample code for an identical CDR3. The chain combines TRBV30 with TRBJ1-6, with 9 bases identical to TRBD1. CDR3 length: 13 amino acids. The germline V gene encodes CDR1 GTSNPN and CDR2 SVGIG (reference sequence). CDR3 bases: TGTGCCTGGAGTAGGACAGGGGCTTCACCTCTCCACTTT. Encoded protein: CAWSRTGASPLHF. The full variable domain, its missing parts supplied by reference TRBV30 and TRBJ1-6, is SQTIHQWPATLVQPVGSPLSLECTVEGTSNPNLYWYRQAAGRGLQLLFYSVGIGQISSEVPQNLSASRPQDRQFILSSKKLLLSDSGFYLCAWSRTGASPLHFGNGTRLTVT.

This clone has just one count. Other DNA sequences of this sample code for an identical CDR3. The chain has TRBV4-2 and TRBJ2-6; D may be TRBD1 (6 bases). The CDR3 has 16 residues. Deletions cut 0 bases from V and 4 bases from J, with 10 bases between. Germline-derived CDR1 and CDR2 are LGHNA and YNFKEQ. The CDR3 nucleotides read TGTGCCAGCAGCCAAGAAGGGGGTTCCGGGGCCAACGTCCTGACTTTC. Its translation: CASSQEGGSGANVLTF.

J is TRBJ2-5 and V is TRBV5-1; TRBD1 matches 9 bases. The end of the DNA is better explained by TRBJ2-7, so the J call may be wrong. From germline, CDR1 is SGHRS and CDR2 YFSETQ. This CDR3 has 12 amino acids. Here the CDR3 reads CASSKDRGEQYF. In DNA form, the CDR3 reads TGCGCCAGCAGCAAGGACAGGGGCGAGCAGTACTTC.

The chain is built from TRBV6-5 and TRBJ1-1; D is undetermined. Germline CDR1 is MNHEY and CDR2 is SVGAGI. The CDR3 has 12 residues. V lost 2 bases to trimming and J lost 1 base, with 2 bases between them. The CDR3 DNA reads as TGTGCCAGCAGTTACCAGAACACTGAAGCTTTCTTT. This codes for CASSYQNTEAFF.

CDR3 in amino acids: CASRTSGRTEQYF. CDR3 coding DNA: TGTGCCAGCAGGACTAGCGGGAGGACAGAGCAGTACTTC. This chain uses TRBV28 with TRBJ2-7, with 13 nucleotides matching TRBD2. CDR1 and CDR2 from the germline V gene are MDHEN and SYDVKM. J was trimmed by 7 bases and V by 6 bases; bases with no gene match: 3. The CDR3 is 13 amino acids.

This clone was seen just once. The chain uses TRBV4-2 and TRBJ1-3; TRBD1 agrees at 8 bases. Losses at the gene ends were 0 bases for V and 2 bases for J; bases not matched to a gene: 3. CDR1 is LGHNA and CDR2 is YNFKEQ in the germline V gene. This CDR3 has 16 amino acids. CDR3 amino acids: CASSQDKDRAGNTIYF. The CDR3 nucleotides are TGTGCCAGCAGCCAAGATAAGGACAGGGCTGGAAACACCATATATTTT.